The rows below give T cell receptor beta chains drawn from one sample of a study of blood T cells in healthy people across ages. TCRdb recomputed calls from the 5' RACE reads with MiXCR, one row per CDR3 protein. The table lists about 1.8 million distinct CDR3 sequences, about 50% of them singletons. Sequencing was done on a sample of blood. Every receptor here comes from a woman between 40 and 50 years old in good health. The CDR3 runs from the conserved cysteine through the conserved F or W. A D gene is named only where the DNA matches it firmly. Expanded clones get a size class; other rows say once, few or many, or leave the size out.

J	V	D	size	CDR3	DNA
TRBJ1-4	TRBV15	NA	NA	CATSRDGTGPTNEKLFF	TGTGCCACCAGCAGAGATGGAACGGGCCCGACTAATGAAAAACTGTTTTTT
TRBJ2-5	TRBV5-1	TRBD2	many	CASSPGLAGAETQYF	TGTGCCAGCAGCCCGGGACTAGCGGGGGCGGAGACCCAGTACTTC
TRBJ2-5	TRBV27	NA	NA	CASRGGRIQETQYF	TGTGCCAGCAGGGGGGGGCGGATCCAAGAGACCCAGTACTTC
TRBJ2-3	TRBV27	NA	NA	CATLLPGQGRLHTQYF	TGTGCCACCCTTCTCCCGGGACAAGGGCGATTGCATACGCAGTATTTT
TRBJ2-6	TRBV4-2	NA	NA	CASSHRPNYSGANVLTF	TGTGCCAGCAGCCATAGGCCTAACTACTCTGGGGCCAACGTCCTGACTTTC
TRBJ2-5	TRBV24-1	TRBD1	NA	CATRPTGQGEETQYF	TGTGCCACCAGGCCTACGGGACAGGGCGAGGAGACCCAGTACTTC
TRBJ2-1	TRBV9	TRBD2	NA	CASSVGLTSGGINEQFF	TGTGCCAGCAGCGTAGGGTTGACTAGCGGGGGGATAAATGAGCAGTTCTTC
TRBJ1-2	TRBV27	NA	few	CASSLGPRPNYGYTF	TGTGCCAGCAGTTTGGGGCCGAGACCTAACTATGGCTACACCTTC
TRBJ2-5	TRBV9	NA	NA	CASSAPLAGTGVTQYF	TGTGCCAGCAGCGCCCCCCTAGCGGGGACAGGAGTTACCCAGTACTTC
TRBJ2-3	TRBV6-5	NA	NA	CASSYSQAGTDTQYF	TGTGCCAGCAGTTATTCCCAAGCGGGCACAGATACGCAGTATTTT
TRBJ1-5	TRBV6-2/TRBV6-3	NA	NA	CASSDQGLKNQPQHF	TGTGCCAGCAGTGACCAGGGACTCAAAAATCAGCCCCAGCATTTT
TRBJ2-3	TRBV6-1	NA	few	CASSEARGLALLQYF	TGTGCCAGCAGTGAAGCACGGGGCCTGGCCCTTTTGCAGTATTTT
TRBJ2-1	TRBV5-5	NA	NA	CASSKKQVPSYNEQFF	TGTGCCAGCAGCAAAAAACAGGTTCCCTCCTACAATGAGCAGTTCTTC
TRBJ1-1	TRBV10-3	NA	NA	CAISDWVGGTEAFF	TGTGCCATCAGTGATTGGGTCGGAGGGACTGAAGCTTTCTTT
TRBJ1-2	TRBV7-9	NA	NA	CASSLARQGASYGYTF	TGTGCCAGCAGCTTAGCGCGGCAGGGCGCGTCCTATGGCTACACCTTC
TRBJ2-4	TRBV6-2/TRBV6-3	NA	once	CASSPWTESRSNIQYF	TGTGCCAGCAGCCCCTGGACAGAGTCCCGTTCGAACATTCAGTACTTC
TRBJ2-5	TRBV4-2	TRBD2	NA	CASSQGGLTGTSGGGRRETQYF	TGTGCCAGCAGCCAAGGGGGCTTAACCGGGACTAGCGGGGGGGGAAGACGGGAGACCCAGTACTTC